The clone carrying this T cell receptor (beta chain) came up a few times. No antigen is known for it. The data originate from a study of beta chain features in type 1 diabetes. Notes on the study in general: Moderate but significant shortening of TCRB CDR3s was recorded in all four CD4+ subsets from Type 1 diabetes patients.

All of the isolated RNA was reverse transcribed, so expressed TCRB transcripts were sequenced. Some clones are missing from TCRdb's copy, which holds only in-frame ones; the method was immunoSEQ multiplex PCR. The sample has 640,000 or so clones, 13% seen once; the top ten hold approximately 0.022%. Germline V lookup: CDR1 MNHNY, CDR2 SVGAGI (reference sequence). The CDR3 is 14 amino acids. Trimming took 2 bases from V and 8 from J; bases not matched to a gene: 4. V and J are TRBV6-6 and TRBJ1-4; 8 bases agree with TRBD1. This clonotype originated in a young man with type 1 diabetes. The specimen was naive CD4+ T cells from blood. CDR3 sequence: CASSYNRGGEKLFF. The CDR3 nucleotides read TGTGCCAGCAGTTACAACAGGGGGGGCGAAAAACTGTTTTTT.